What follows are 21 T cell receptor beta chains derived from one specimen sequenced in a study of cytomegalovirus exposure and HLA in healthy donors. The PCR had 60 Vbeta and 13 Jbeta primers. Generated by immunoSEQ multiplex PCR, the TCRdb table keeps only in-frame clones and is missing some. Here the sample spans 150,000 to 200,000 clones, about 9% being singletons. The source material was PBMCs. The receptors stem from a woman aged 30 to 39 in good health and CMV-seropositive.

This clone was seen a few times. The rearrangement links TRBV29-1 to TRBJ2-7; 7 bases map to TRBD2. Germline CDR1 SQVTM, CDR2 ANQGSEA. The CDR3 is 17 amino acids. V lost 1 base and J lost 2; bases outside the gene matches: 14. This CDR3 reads CSVEGFKRDEQTYEQYF. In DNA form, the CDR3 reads TGCAGCGTTGAAGGTTTCAAGCGGGATGAACAGACCTACGAGCAGTACTTC.

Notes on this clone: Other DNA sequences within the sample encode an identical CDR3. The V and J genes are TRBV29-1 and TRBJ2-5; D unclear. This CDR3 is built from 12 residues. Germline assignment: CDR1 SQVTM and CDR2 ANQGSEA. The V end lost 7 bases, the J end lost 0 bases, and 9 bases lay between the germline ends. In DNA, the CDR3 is TGCAGCGAAGCCAGGTACCAAGAGACCCAGTACTTC. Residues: CSEARYQETQYF. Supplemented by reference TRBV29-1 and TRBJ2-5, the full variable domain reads SAVISQKPSRDICQRGTSLTIQCQVDSQVTMMFWYRQQPGQSLTLIATANQGSEATYESGFVIDKFPISRPNLTFSTLTVSNMSPEDSSIYLCSEARYQETQYFGPGTRLLVL.

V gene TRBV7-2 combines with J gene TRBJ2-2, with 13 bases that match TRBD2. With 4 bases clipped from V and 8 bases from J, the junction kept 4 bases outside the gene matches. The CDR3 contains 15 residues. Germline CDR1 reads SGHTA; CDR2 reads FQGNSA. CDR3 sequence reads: CASSSGLAGAGELFF. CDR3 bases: TGTGCCAGCAGCTCCGGACTAGCGGGAGCGGGGGAGCTGTTTTTT.

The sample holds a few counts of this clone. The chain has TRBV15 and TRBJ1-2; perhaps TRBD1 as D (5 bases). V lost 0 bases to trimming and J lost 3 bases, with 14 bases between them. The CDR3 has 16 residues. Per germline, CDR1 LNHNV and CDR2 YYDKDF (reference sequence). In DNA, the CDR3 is TGTGCCACCAGCAGAGATGGGCGTGGGGACTACTATGGCTACACCTTC. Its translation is CATSRDGRGDYYGYTF.

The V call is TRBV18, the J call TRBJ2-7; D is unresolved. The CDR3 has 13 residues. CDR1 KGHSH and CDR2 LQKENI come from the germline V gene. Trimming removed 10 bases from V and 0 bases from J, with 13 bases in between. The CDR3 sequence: CATSPETSYEQYF. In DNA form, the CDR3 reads TGTGCCACCTCCCCGGAGACCTCCTACGAGCAGTACTTC.

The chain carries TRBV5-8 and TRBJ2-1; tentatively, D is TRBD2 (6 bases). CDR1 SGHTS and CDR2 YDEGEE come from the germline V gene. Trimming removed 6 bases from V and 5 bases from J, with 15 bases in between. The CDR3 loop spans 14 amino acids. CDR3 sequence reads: CASNPGLSHNEQFF. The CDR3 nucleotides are TGTGCCAGCAACCCCGGACTATCCCACAATGAGCAGTTCTTC.

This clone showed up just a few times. CDR3 residues: CASSFGGGEAYNEQFF. The CDR3 nucleotides are TGTGCCAGCAGCTTCGGTGGGGGGGAGGCCTACAATGAGCAGTTCTTC. The V gene is TRBV13, the J gene TRBJ2-1, with 7 bases aligning to TRBD2. The CDR3 extends over 16 amino acids. The V segment lost 3 bases and the J segment 2 bases; nucleotides outside the gene matches: 7. Germline V gives CDR1 PRHDT, CDR2 FYEKMQ (reference sequence).

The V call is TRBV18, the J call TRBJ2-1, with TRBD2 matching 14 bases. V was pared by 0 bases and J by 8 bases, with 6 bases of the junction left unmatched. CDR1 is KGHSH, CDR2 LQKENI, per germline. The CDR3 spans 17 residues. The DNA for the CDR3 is TGTGCCAGCTCACCACCGGGGACTAGCGGGAGTTTTGATGAGCAGTTCTTC. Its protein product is CASSPPGTSGSFDEQFF.

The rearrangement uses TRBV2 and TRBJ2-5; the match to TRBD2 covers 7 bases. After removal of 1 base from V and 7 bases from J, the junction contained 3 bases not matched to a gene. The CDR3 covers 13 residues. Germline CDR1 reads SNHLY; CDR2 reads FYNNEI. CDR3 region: CASSEVGGVTQYF. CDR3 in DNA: TGTGCCAGCAGTGAAGTGGGAGGGGTGACCCAGTACTTC. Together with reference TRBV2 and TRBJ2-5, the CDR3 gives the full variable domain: EPEVTQTPSHQVTQMGQEVILRCVPISNHLYFYWYRQILGQKVEFLVSFYNNEISEKSEIFDDQFSVERPDGSNFTLKIRSTKLEDSAMYFCASSEVGGVTQYFGPGTRLLVL.

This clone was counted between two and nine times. CDR3 in DNA: TGTGCCAGCAGCTCGAAAACGTGGGGGGACAGTGAATTGAATGAAAAACTGTTTTTT. Amino acid sequence: CASSSKTWGDSELNEKLFF. This chain connects TRBV7-8 to TRBJ1-4, with TRBD1 matching over 7 bases. This CDR3 has 19 amino acids. CDR1 is SGHVS, CDR2 FQNEAQ, per germline. The junction had 19 bases not matched to a gene; V was cut back by 4 bases and J by 5 bases.

In DNA form, the CDR3 reads TGCGCCAGCAGGAGCGGGAGGGCCAGGAACGAGCAGTACTTC. Protein: CASRSGRARNEQYF. This chain joins TRBV10-2 and TRBJ2-7; 10 positions match TRBD2. The CDR3 contains 14 residues. V shed 6 bases and J 5 bases; nucleotides not matched to a gene: 7. Germline values: CDR1 WSHSY, CDR2 SAAADI.

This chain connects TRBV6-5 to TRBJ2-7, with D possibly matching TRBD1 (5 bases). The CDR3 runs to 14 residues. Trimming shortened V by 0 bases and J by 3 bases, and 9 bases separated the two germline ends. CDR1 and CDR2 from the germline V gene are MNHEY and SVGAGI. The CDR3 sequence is CASSYSPGNYEQYF. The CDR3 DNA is TGTGCCAGCAGTTACTCGCCAGGGAACTACGAGCAGTACTTC.

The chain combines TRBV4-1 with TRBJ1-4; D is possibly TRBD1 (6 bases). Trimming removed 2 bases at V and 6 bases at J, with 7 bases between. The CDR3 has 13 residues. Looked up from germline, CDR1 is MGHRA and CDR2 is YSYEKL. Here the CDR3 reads CASSQTGYEKLFF. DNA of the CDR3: TGCGCCAGCAGCCAAACAGGGTATGAAAAACTGTTTTTT.

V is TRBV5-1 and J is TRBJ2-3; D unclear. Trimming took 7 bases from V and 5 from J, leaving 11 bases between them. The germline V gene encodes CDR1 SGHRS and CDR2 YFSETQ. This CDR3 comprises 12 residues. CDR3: CASAVGLDTQYF. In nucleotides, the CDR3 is TGCGCCAGCGCGGTCGGTTTAGATACGCAGTATTTT.

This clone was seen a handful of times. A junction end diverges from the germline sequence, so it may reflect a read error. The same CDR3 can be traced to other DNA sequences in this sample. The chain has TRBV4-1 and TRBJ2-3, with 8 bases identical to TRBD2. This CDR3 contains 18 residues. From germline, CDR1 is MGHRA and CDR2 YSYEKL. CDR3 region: CASSQDLRIGRATDTQYF. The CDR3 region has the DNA TGCGCCAGCAGTCAAGACTTGAGGATCGGGAGGGCCACAGATACGCAGTATTTT.

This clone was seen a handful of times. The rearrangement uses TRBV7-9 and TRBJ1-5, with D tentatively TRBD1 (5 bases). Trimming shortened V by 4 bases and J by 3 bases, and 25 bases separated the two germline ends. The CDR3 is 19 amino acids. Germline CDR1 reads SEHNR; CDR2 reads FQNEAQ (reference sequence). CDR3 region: CASSSSWRSRGSDNQPQHF. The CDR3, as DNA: TGTGCCAGCAGCTCGTCCTGGAGGAGTCGGGGGTCAGACAATCAGCCCCAGCATTTT.

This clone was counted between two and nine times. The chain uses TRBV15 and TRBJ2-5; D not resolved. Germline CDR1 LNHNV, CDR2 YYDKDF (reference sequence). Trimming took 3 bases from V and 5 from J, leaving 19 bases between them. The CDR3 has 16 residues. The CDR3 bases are TGTGCCACCAGCAGGACTGCGGCCCAAATAACGGAGACCCAGTACTTC. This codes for CATSRTAAQITETQYF.

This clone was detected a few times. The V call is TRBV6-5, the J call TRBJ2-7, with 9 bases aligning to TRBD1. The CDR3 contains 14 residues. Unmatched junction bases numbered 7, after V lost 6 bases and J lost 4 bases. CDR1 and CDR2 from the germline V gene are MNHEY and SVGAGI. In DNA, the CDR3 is TGTGCCAGCAGGAGAGGACAGGGGACTTACGAGCAGTACTTC. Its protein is CASRRGQGTYEQYF.

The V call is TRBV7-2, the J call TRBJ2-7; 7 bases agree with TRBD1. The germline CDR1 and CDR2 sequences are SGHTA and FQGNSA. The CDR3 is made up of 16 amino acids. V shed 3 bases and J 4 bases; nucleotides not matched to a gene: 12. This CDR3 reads CASSFDRDRAFYEQYF. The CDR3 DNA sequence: TGTGCCAGCAGCTTCGACCGGGACAGAGCTTTTTACGAGCAGTACTTC.

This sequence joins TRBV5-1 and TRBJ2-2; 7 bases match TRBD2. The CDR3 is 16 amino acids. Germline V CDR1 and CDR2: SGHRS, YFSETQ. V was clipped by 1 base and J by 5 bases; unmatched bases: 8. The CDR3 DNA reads TGCGCCAGCAGCTTGAATGGCGGGAGCCGAACCGGGGAGCTGTTTTTT. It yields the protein CASSLNGGSRTGELFF.

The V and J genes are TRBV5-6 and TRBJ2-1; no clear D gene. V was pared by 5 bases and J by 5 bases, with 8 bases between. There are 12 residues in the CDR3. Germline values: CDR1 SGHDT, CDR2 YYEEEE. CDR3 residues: CASRPVNNEQFF. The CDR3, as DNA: TGTGCCAGCAGACCAGTCAACAATGAGCAGTTCTTC.